Below, 24 T cell receptor beta chains from the same sample are listed, as sequenced in a study of cytomegalovirus exposure and HLA in healthy donors. PCR used 60 Vbeta primers and 13 Jbeta primers. Libraries were prepared by immunoSEQ multiplex PCR; TCRdb keeps only in-frame clonotypes and omits some of them. The sample comprises 150,000 to 160,000 clones, 70% to 80% of which are singletons, and around 13% rests with the top ten. The sample consisted of PBMCs. The receptors stem from a man in his thirties or forties in good health and CMV-seropositive.

J is TRBJ2-7 and V is TRBV28; 11 bases line up with TRBD2. The germline CDR1 and CDR2 sequences are MDHEN and SYDVKM. The CDR3 extends over 13 amino acids. V lost 8 bases to trimming and J lost 12 bases; unmatched junction nucleotides: 12. The CDR3 protein is CASGIFGTSGPYF. Here the CDR3 DNA reads TGTGCCAGCGGAATATTTGGGACTAGCGGTCCGTACTTC.

V and J are TRBV7-3 and TRBJ2-7; a possible D gene is TRBD2 (6 bases). The CDR3 length is 14 residues. The ends were cut back, 5 bases at V and 6 bases at J, with 17 bases in the middle. The V gene's germline CDR1 is SGHTA and CDR2 FQGTGA. CDR3 residues: CASSIDGSSSEQYF. DNA of the CDR3: TGTGCCAGCAGCATAGACGGGAGTAGCTCCGAGCAGTACTTC. The whole variable domain, filled in from reference TRBV7-3 and TRBJ2-7, reads GAGVSQTPSNKVTEKGKYVELRCDPISGHTALYWYRQSLGQGPEFLIYFQGTGAADDSGLPNDRFFAVRPEGSVSTLKIQRTERGDSAVYLCASSIDGSSSEQYFGPGTRLTVT.

In its sample, this clone was seen once. The chain carries TRBV6-1 and TRBJ2-7; TRBD1 is a possible D gene (5 bases). The CDR3 contains 11 residues. V shed 1 base and J shed 12 bases, with 10 bases lying between them. The germline V gene encodes CDR1 MNHNS and CDR2 SASEGT. The CDR3 here is CASSEDQGGYF. CDR3 coding DNA: TGTGCCAGCAGTGAAGACCAGGGTGGGTACTTC.

This chain joins TRBV7-9 and TRBJ2-2; D remains unclear. The CDR3 consists of 15 residues. Germline V gene sequence: CDR1 SEHNR, CDR2 FQNEAQ (reference sequence). The V end was cut by 5 bases, the J end by 1 base, with 11 bases between. CDR3 in amino acids: CASSLKIGNTGELFF. Written as DNA, the CDR3 is TGTGCCAGCAGCCTAAAGATTGGGAACACCGGGGAGCTGTTTTTT. Full variable domain (remainder filled in from reference TRBV7-9 and TRBJ2-2): DTGVSQNPRHKITKRGQNVTFRCDPISEHNRLYWYRQTLGQGPEFLTYFQNEAQLEKSRLLSDRFSAERPKGSFSTLEIQRTEQGDSAMYLCASSLKIGNTGELFFGEGSRLTVL.

The chain couples TRBV28 to TRBJ1-2; TRBD1 matches 8 bases. V shed 7 bases, J shed 4 bases, and the junction held 5 bases outside the gene matches. Looked up from germline, CDR1 is MDHEN and CDR2 is SYDVKM. The length of the CDR3 is 13 residues. CDR3 DNA sequence: TGTGCCAGCATTAGACAGGGGAGCTATGGCTACACCTTC. Translated: CASIRQGSYGYTF.

V is TRBV6-4 and J is TRBJ2-5; D might be TRBD1 (5 bases). The CDR3 loop spans 11 amino acids. Germline V gives CDR1 MRHNA, CDR2 SNTAGT. The V gene lost 7 bases and the J gene lost 12 bases, with 15 bases spanning the gap. For the CDR3, the DNA is TGTGCCAGCACGTTCCGCAGGGCCGAGTACTTC. Protein product: CASTFRRAEYF.

The rearrangement uses TRBV30 and TRBJ1-5; TRBD1 might be the D (5 bases). The CDR3 extends over 13 amino acids. V was pared by 5 bases and J by 1 base, with 9 bases between. Germline assignment: CDR1 GTSNPN and CDR2 SVGIG (reference sequence). The CDR3 region has the DNA TGTGCCTGGTCGGGGGAAAGCAATCAGCCCCAGCATTTT. Encoded protein: CAWSGESNQPQHF.

This chain uses TRBV4-2 with TRBJ1-1; 8 nucleotides agree with TRBD1. CDR1 is LGHNA and CDR2 is YNFKEQ in the germline V gene. J gave up 11 bases and V 6 bases, and 5 bases lay outside the gene matches. The CDR3 extends over 11 amino acids. The CDR3 reads CASRTQGAAFF. CDR3 nucleotide sequence: TGTGCCAGCAGAACTCAGGGGGCGGCTTTCTTT.

The chain is built from TRBV5-1 and TRBJ1-3, with 8 bases that match TRBD1. The germline V gene encodes CDR1 SGHRS and CDR2 YFSETQ. J was trimmed by 0 bases and V by 1 base; bases with no gene match: 6. The CDR3 consists of 17 residues. For the CDR3, the DNA is TGCGCCAGCAGCTTGTCGGGACAGGAAAGCTCTGGAAACACCATATATTTT. Translated, it gives CASSLSGQESSGNTIYF.

The rearrangement uses TRBV5-1 and TRBJ1-1; 9 bases agree with TRBD1. The CDR3 extends over 16 amino acids. Germline V CDR1 and CDR2: SGHRS, YFSETQ. The V gene end was trimmed by 4 bases and the J gene end by 4 bases; junction bases not matched to a gene: 11. The CDR3: CASSRPGTGKGTEAFF. CDR3 coding DNA: TGCGCCAGCAGCCGTCCCGGGACAGGGAAGGGCACTGAAGCTTTCTTT.

In its sample, this clone was seen a few times. For the CDR3, the DNA is TGTGCCAGCAGTTACTCTAGCGACCTTTGGAATGAGCAGTTCTTC. Encoded protein: CASSYSSDLWNEQFF. The chain couples TRBV6-5 to TRBJ2-1; tentative D call: TRBD2 (5 bases). The CDR3 spans 15 residues. The germline V and J ends were trimmed by 0 bases and 7 bases, with 13 bases remaining between them. Per germline, CDR1 MNHEY and CDR2 SVGAGI.

This clone was detected only once. The V call is TRBV25-1, the J call TRBJ2-5, with a tentative D call TRBD2 (7 bases). Trimming shortened V by 3 bases and J by 6 bases, and 20 bases separated the two germline ends. Per germline, CDR1 MGHDK and CDR2 SYGVNS. CDR3 length: 16 amino acids. The DNA of the CDR3 is TGTGCCAGCAGTGATGTAGGGGGGGAGGGCGGGAAGACCCAGTACTTC. It yields the protein CASSDVGGEGGKTQYF.

The V and J genes are TRBV19 and TRBJ1-5, with 7 bases fitting TRBD1. CDR3 length: 14 residues. The germline V gene has CDR1 LNHDA and CDR2 SQIVND (reference sequence). V gave up 7 bases and J gave up 5 bases; unmatched junction bases: 8. This CDR3 is CASKEDRDHQPQHF. CDR3 DNA: TGTGCCAGTAAAGAAGACAGGGACCATCAGCCCCAGCATTTT.

This chain links TRBV2 with TRBJ1-1, with TRBD1 matching 7 bases. The V and J ends lost 5 bases and 5 bases, in that order; junction bases with no gene match: 11. The length of the CDR3 is 15 residues. The V gene's germline CDR1 is SNHLY and CDR2 FYNNEI. CDR3: CASSLQGRLRTEAFF. DNA of the CDR3: TGTGCCAGCAGTCTACAGGGGAGGTTGAGGACTGAAGCTTTCTTT.

The J gene is TRBJ2-5, the V gene TRBV6-6; 9 nucleotides align to TRBD1. The CDR3 is 16 amino acids. V shed 7 bases and J 1 base; nucleotides not matched to a gene: 10. Germline V gene sequence: CDR1 MNHNY, CDR2 SVGAGI (reference sequence). The CDR3 sequence: CASTIPGQGAQETQYF. For the CDR3, the DNA is TGTGCCAGCACCATACCGGGACAGGGTGCCCAAGAGACCCAGTACTTC.

The chain is built from TRBV7-6 and TRBJ2-5, with 9 bases lining up with TRBD2. The CDR3 totals 16 residues. After removal of 5 bases from V and 1 base from J, the junction contained 8 bases not matched to a gene. Germline V CDR1 and CDR2: SGHVS, FNYEAQ. The CDR3 is CASSLNSGSGQETQYF. CDR3 nucleotides: TGTGCCAGCAGCCTGAATAGCGGGAGCGGCCAAGAGACCCAGTACTTC.

This chain links TRBV5-1 with TRBJ1-2; no clear D. The CDR3 runs to 15 residues. The ends were cut back, 3 bases at V and 4 bases at J, with 16 bases in the middle. Germline lookup yields CDR1 SGHRS and CDR2 YFSETQ. CDR3 amino acids: CASSSPLNRSYGYTF. CDR3 coding DNA: TGCGCCAGCAGCTCTCCATTAAATCGCAGCTATGGCTACACCTTC.

The rearrangement joins TRBV15 to TRBJ2-7, with 7 nucleotides matching TRBD2. The CDR3 is 17 residues long. J was trimmed by 3 bases and V by 0 bases; bases with no gene match: 11. Germline V gives CDR1 LNHNV, CDR2 YYDKDF (reference sequence). The CDR3 nucleotides read TGTGCCACCAGCAGAGATTATTCCAGCGGGATCTTCTACGAGCAGTACTTC. The encoded protein is CATSRDYSSGIFYEQYF.

With respect to this clone: Its ends do not fully match the called genes, so a read error is possible. The chain joins TRBV7-9 to TRBJ1-1; 8 bases agree with TRBD1. This CDR3 is built from 12 residues. Per the germline V gene, CDR1 is SEHNR and CDR2 is FQNEAQ (reference sequence). This CDR3 reads CSSSPTGAEAFF. The CDR3 DNA is TGTTCCAGCAGCCCGACAGGGGCTGAAGCTTTCTTT.

The chain uses TRBV7-9 and TRBJ2-7; 9 bases align to TRBD1. Per the germline V gene, CDR1 is SEHNR and CDR2 is FQNEAQ (reference sequence). The CDR3 consists of 14 residues. Trimming cost V 1 base and J 4 bases; bases outside gene matches: 2. In DNA form, the CDR3 reads TGTGCCAGCAGCTTAGGGACAGGGGAGTACGAGCAGTACTTC. It codes for CASSLGTGEYEQYF. Full variable domain (remainder filled in from reference TRBV7-9 and TRBJ2-7): DTGVSQNPRHKITKRGQNVTFRCDPISEHNRLYWYRQTLGQGPEFLTYFQNEAQLEKSRLLSDRFSAERPKGSFSTLEIQRTEQGDSAMYLCASSLGTGEYEQYFGPGTRLTVT.

The V call is TRBV28, the J call TRBJ1-1; D might be TRBD1 (6 bases). There are 15 residues in the CDR3. Deletions cut 5 bases from V and 4 bases from J, with 17 bases between. CDR1 and CDR2 (germline): MDHEN, SYDVKM. The CDR3 region has the DNA TGTGCCAGCAGTCAAGGGGGGAGGGAGAGCACTGAAGCTTTCTTT. Its protein is CASSQGGRESTEAFF.

The chain employs TRBV28 and TRBJ1-1; D not certain. Trimming took off 2 bases at V and 3 bases at J, with 7 bases between the two ends. CDR3 length equals 13 residues. In germline, CDR1 is MDHEN, CDR2 SYDVKM. DNA for the CDR3: TGTGCCAGCAGTTTACCGGGGTACACTGAAGCTTTCTTT. It yields the protein CASSLPGYTEAFF.

This clone was seen only once. The chain uses TRBV7-9 and TRBJ2-1; D gene ambiguous. CDR1 is SEHNR and CDR2 is FQNEAQ in the germline V gene (reference sequence). The V gene lost 1 base and the J gene lost 8 bases, with 6 bases spanning the gap. The CDR3 extends over 12 amino acids. The CDR3 DNA is TGTGCCAGCAGCTTAGTAGAGGATGAGCAGTTCTTC. It codes for CASSLVEDEQFF.

V gene TRBV13 combines with J gene TRBJ2-1; D might be TRBD1 (5 bases). Germline V CDR1 and CDR2: PRHDT, FYEKMQ (reference sequence). V was pared by 1 base and J by 2 bases, with 9 bases between. This CDR3 contains 15 residues. The CDR3 nucleotides are TGTGCCAGCAGCTTAGAAAGGGGCACCTACAATGAGCAGTTCTTC. Its protein is CASSLERGTYNEQFF.